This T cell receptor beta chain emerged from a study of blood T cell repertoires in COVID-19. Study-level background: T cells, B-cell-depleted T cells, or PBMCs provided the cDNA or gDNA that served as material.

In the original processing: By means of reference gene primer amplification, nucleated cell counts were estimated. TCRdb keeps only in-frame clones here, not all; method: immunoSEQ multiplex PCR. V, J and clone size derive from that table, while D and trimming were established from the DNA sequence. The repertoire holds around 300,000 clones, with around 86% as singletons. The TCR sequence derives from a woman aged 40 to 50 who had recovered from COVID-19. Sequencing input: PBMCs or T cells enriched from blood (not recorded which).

In nucleotides, the CDR3 is TGTGCCAGCAGCTTAATAGCGGCGATGAACACTGAAGCTTTCTTT. It translates to CASSLIAAMNTEAFF. The chain uses TRBV7-3 and TRBJ1-1; unclear D gene. Per germline, CDR1 SGHTA and CDR2 FQGTGA. Trimming pared 1 base from V and 0 bases from J, leaving 9 bases between. CDR3 length: 15 residues.